This T cell receptor (beta chain) was identified during a study of shared clonotypes between healthy human individuals (dated by TCRdb to 2018 to 2020). Regarding the study in general: The cohort included three men and a couple of women between 18 and 49 years of age. Each donor's leukapheresis produced roughly between about 0.9 and 9.5 billion PBMCs. To increase sequencing depth and limit assay-specific biases, TCR repertoire library preparation and sequencing were carried out by different laboratories using diverse techniques. For each donor, three plates each were used for CD4 naive and CD4 memory, two plates were used for CD8 naive, and one plate was used for CD8 memory. To estimate repertoire size and how much clonotype sharing occurs between individuals, the study deeply sequenced the blood TCR repertoires of about 5 healthy adults.

Beyond this particular receptor, the publication reports: Compared with non-shared clonotypes, the clonotypes found in all four sorted-subset donors had higher generation probabilities. Across a handful of donors, approximately 4.6% of naive CD4, roughly 3.8% of naive CD8, 2.3% of memory CD4, and 0.4% of memory CD8 clonotypes were shared. Sampling was restricted to blood, and TCR repertoires in tissue are likely to differ from TCR repertoires in blood. Pairwise subsampling indicated that sequencing depth was expected to affect the degree of clonotype sharing among donors. Larger estimated clonotype richness was generally found for naive subsets than for memory subsets. The small number of donors limited the genetic and exposure-history diversity represented. Incomplete sequencing was indicated by rarefaction of sorted-subset datasets, despite the large sequencing depth.

V lost 6 bases and J lost 1 base, and the count of bases not matched to a germline gene is 3. The CDR3, cysteine through phenylalanine, is 14 amino acids long. Only the CDR3 portion is preserved as DNA: 42 bases, with reading frame beginning at the first base. CDR1 and CDR2, per the germline V gene, are SQVTM and ANQGSEA. Using the deep immunoSEQ assay, TCR CDR3 regions were amplified from genomic DNA by multiplex PCR. Genomic DNA extracted from each cell subset was distributed evenly over all wells of several immunoSEQ 96-well plates, and each plate served as one replicate. For sorted subsets, 200 ng of genomic DNA, equivalent to 25,000 to 35,000 T cell genomes, went into each replicate PCR. The purified libraries were quantified using a Qubit 3.0 fluorometer, sized with a Bioanalyzer 2100, and then quantified again using the KAPA Library Quantification kit. Every immunoSEQ 96-well plate was sequenced on a dedicated single-read 150-cycle Illumina NextSeq 550 flow cell. Per the original workflow: Because the immunoSEQ output included only junctional sequences and no quality scores, the filtering could not be the same as the filtering used for full-length reads. Sequences were annotated with PyIR, a Python wrapper for IgBLAST v1.9, using IMGT germline references to assign V/J genes and CDR3. Reads were filtered out if the reads had weak V/J assignments (E-value above 1e-6), no CDR3, stop codons, out-of-frame junctions, or ambiguous translated residues. A V3J clonotype was defined by an identical inferred V gene, J gene, and CDR3 amino acid sequence. Percentage overlap between repertoires was computed as shared unique clonotypes divided by the size of the smaller repertoire. Richness of each repertoire was evaluated using RTK rarefaction, the Chao1 estimator, and Recon v2.1 estimates of unobserved clonotypes. OLGA was used to compute generation probabilities for all TCRbeta clonotypes that the gDNA method yielded from four donors. The immuneACCESS repertoire file appears here via TCRdb, limited to in-frame rearrangements. These files lack a portion of the clones; in checked studies, under half of the deficit traces to unresolved V genes, and the cause of the others is not known. That table supplies the V and J calls and clone size; D and trimming were determined from the DNA. This sample lists 950,000 to 1,300,000 clones; about 80% were detected once. In total, the top ten clones hold roughly 1.4% of the sample.

Healthy HIV-negative adults with no recently reported acute infections or vaccinations were included as donors. Every donor was a Caucasian adult living in Nashville, Tennessee, USA. CD4+ T cells were enriched by magnetic negative selection; naive cells were then positively selected on CD45RA, and the negative fraction formed the memory subset. Blood was obtained by leukapheresis, after which PBMCs were separated by Ficoll-Histopaque density gradient centrifugation and cryopreserved in liquid nitrogen vapor phase. Purity and quantity of every magnetically sorted T cell population were checked by analytical flow cytometry. From each sorted fraction, genomic DNA was isolated and quantified by UV absorbance on a Nanodrop 2000c. Remarks on this clone: This receptor's antigen is unknown. No base quality values were provided; no much bigger clone lies one nucleotide off.

The sample was memory CD4+ T cells sorted from blood. Explained via the paper, the cell subset or site label denotes: CD45RA-negative fraction. This chain is built from TRBV29-1 and TRBJ1-6; TRBD1 lines up with 7 middle nucleotides. The source of this sequence is a man younger than 35 in good health. For the CDR3, the sequence is CSVRGDSYNSPLHF. Here is the DNA: TGCAGCGTCAGGGGGGATTCCTATAATTCACCCCTCCACTTT.